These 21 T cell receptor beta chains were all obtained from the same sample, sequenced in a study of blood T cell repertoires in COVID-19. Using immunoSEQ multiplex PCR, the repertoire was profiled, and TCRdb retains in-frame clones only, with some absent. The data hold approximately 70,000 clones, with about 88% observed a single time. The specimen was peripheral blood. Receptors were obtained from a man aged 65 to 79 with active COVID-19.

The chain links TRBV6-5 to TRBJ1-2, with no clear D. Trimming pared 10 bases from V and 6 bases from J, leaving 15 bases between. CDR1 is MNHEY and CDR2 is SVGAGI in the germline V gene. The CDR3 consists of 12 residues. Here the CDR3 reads CATARGGNGYTF. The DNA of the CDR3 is TGTGCCACCGCCCGAGGTGGAAATGGCTACACCTTC.

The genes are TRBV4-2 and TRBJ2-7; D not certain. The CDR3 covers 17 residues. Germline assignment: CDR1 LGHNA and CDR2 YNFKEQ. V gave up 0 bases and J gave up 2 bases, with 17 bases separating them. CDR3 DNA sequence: TGTGCCAGCAGCCAAGATCTCCCCACCGCAACAGCCTACGAGCAGTACTTC. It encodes CASSQDLPTATAYEQYF.

CDR3: CASSGTGEQFF. CDR3 bases: TGTGCCAGCAGTGGGACAGGGGAGCAGTTCTTC. The chain is built from TRBV28 and TRBJ2-1; 9 nucleotides align to TRBD1. In germline, CDR1 is MDHEN, CDR2 SYDVKM. The CDR3 spans 11 residues. With V trimmed by 5 bases and J by 10 bases, 0 bases remained unmatched.

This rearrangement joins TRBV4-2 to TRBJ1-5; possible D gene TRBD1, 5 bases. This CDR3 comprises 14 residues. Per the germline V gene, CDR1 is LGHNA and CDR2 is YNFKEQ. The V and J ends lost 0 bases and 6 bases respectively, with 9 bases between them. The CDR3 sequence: CASSQDQGGQPQHF. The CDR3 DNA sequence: TGTGCCAGCAGCCAAGATCAGGGTGGTCAGCCCCAGCATTTT.

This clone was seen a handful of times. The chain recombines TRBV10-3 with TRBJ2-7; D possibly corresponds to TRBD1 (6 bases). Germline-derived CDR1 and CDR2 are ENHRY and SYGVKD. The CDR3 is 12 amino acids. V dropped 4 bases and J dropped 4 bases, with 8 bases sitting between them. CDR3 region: CAISGTDYEQYF. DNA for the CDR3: TGTGCCATCAGTGGGACAGATTACGAGCAGTACTTC.

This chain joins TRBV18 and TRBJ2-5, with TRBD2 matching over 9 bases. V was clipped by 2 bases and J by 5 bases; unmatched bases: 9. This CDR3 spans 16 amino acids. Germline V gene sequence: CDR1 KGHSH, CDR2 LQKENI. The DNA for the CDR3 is TGTGCCAGCTCACCAACACGCACTAGCGGGCGGGAGACCCAGTACTTC. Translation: CASSPTRTSGRETQYF. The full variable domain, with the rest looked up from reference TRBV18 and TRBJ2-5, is NAGVMQNPRHLVRRRGQEARLRCSPMKGHSHVYWYRQLPEEGLKFMVYLQKENIIDESGMPKERFSAEFPKEGPSILRIQQVVRGDSAAYFCASSPTRTSGRETQYFGPGTRLLVL.

The CDR3 coding sequence is TGTGCCAGCAGGAAGACAGGGGATGGGACTGAAGCTTTCTTT. It encodes CASRKTGDGTEAFF. The chain is built from TRBV25-1 and TRBJ1-1, with 8 bases lining up with TRBD1. This CDR3 region has 14 residues. V lost 6 bases, J lost 5 bases, and 8 bases stayed unmatched. The germline V gene encodes CDR1 MGHDK and CDR2 SYGVNS.

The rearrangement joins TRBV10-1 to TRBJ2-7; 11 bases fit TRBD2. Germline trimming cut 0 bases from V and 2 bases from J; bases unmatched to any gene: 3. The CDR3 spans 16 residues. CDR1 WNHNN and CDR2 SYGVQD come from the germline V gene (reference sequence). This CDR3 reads CASSESVAGGPYEQYF. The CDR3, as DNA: TGCGCCAGCAGTGAGTCGGTAGCGGGGGGGCCCTACGAGCAGTACTTC.

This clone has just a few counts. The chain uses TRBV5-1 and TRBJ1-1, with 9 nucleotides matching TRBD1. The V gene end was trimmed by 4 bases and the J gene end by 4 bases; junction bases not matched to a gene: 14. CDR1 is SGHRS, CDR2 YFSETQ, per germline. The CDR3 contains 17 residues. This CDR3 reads CASSPVTGGVGGTEAFF. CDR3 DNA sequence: TGCGCCAGCAGCCCAGTGACAGGGGGGGTCGGGGGCACTGAAGCTTTCTTT.

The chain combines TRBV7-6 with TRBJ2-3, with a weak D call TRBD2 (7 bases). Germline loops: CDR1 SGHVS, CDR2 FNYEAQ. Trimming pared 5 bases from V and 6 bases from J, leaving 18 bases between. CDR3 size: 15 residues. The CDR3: CASSARGAGRDTQYF. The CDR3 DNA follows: TGTGCCAGCAGCGCCCGGGGGGCGGGACGGGATACGCAGTATTTT. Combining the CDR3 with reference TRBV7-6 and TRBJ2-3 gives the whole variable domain GAGVSQSPRYKVTKRGQDVALRCDPISGHVSLYWYRQALGQGPEFLTYFNYEAQQDKSGLPNDRFSAERPEGSISTLTIQRTEQRDSAMYRCASSARGAGRDTQYFGPGTRLTVL.

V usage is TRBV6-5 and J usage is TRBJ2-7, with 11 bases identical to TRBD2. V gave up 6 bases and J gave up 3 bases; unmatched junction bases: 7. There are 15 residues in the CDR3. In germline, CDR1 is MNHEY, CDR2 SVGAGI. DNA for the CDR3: TGTGCCAGCAGCACGGGACTAGCGGCATACTACGAGCAGTACTTC. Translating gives CASSTGLAAYYEQYF.

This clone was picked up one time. CDR3 sequence reads: CASSQGLWGGTDTQYF. CDR3 coding DNA: TGCGCCAGCAGCCAGGGACTATGGGGGGGCACAGATACGCAGTATTTT. The rearrangement uses TRBV5-1 and TRBJ2-3, with 7 bases identical to TRBD2. Per the germline V gene, CDR1 is SGHRS and CDR2 is YFSETQ. The CDR3 extends over 16 amino acids. V trimming: 4 bases; J trimming: 1 base; junction bases outside the gene matches: 9.

CDR3 DNA: TGTGCCAGCAGTTACCGGGACGGGGAGCTGTTTTTT. Amino acid sequence: CASSYRDGELFF. The chain joins TRBV6-2 or TRBV6-3 to TRBJ2-2, with a possible D match to TRBD2 (5 bases). Trimming pared 2 bases from V and 7 bases from J, leaving 5 bases between. CDR3 length: 12 amino acids. The germline CDR1 and CDR2 sequences are MNHEY and SVGEGT.

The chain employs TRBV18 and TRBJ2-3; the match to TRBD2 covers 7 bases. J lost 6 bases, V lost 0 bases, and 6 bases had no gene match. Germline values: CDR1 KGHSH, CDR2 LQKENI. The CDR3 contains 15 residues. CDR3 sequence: CASSPPSGGSDTQYF. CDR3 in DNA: TGTGCCAGCTCACCACCGAGCGGCGGGAGCGATACGCAGTATTTT.

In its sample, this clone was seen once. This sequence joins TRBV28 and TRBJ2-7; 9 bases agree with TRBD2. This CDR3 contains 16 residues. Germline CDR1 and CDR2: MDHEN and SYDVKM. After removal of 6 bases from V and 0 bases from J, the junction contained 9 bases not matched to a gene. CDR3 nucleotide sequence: TGTGCCAGCAGACAGGGACTAGCTGGGGCCTCCTACGAGCAGTACTTC. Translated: CASRQGLAGASYEQYF.

CDR3 bases: TGTGCCTGGAGTGTAGGGGGAGCGGGAGGGCCGAGGGCGCAGTATTTT. Its protein product is CAWSVGGAGGPRAQYF. The chain carries TRBV30 and TRBJ2-3; 10 bases match TRBD2. The ends lost 0 bases at V and 10 bases at J; junction bases unmatched: 13. Germline V gene data show CDR1 as GTSNPN and CDR2 as SVGIG (reference sequence). There are 16 residues in the CDR3.

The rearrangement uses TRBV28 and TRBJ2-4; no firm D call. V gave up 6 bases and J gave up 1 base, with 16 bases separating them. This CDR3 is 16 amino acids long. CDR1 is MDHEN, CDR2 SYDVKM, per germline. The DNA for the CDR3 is TGTGCCAGCAGCTTCCAGGCTTCCTGGGCCAAAAACATTCAGTACTTC. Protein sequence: CASSFQASWAKNIQYF.

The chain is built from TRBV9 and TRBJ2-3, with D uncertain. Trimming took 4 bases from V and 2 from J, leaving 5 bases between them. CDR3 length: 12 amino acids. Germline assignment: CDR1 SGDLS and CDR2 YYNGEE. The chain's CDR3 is CASSPHTDTQYF. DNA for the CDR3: TGTGCCAGCAGCCCCCACACAGATACGCAGTATTTT.

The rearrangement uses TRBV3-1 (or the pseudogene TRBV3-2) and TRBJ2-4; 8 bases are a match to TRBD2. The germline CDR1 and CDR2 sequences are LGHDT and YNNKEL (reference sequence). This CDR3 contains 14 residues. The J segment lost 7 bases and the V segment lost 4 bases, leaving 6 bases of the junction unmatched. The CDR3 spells CASSPRRGGNIQYF. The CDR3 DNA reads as TGTGCCAGCAGCCCCCGACGGGGGGGGAACATTCAGTACTTC.

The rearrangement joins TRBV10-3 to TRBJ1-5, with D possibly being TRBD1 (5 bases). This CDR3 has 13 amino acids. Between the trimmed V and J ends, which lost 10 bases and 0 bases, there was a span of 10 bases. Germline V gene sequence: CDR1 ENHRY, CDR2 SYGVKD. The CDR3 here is CATTRVSNQPQHF. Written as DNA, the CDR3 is TGTGCCACCACCAGGGTTAGCAATCAGCCCCAGCATTTT.

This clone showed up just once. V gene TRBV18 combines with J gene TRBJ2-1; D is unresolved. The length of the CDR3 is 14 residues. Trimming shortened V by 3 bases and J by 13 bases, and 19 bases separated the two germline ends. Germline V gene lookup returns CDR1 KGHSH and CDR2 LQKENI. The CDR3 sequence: CASSPPGSGPGQFF. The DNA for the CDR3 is TGTGCCAGCTCACCTCCCGGCTCTGGCCCGGGTCAGTTCTTC.